These 28 T cell receptor beta chains came from one sample sequenced in a study of cytotoxic CD8 clonotypes in ibrutinib-treated CLL. This table comes from immunoSEQ multiplex PCR, and its TCRdb copy is limited to in-frame clones, with some not included. The table includes over 120,000 clones, more than 75% detected once. The specimen was PBMCs, collected after 24 months of ibrutinib treatment. These receptors were taken from a human donor with chronic lymphocytic leukemia.

The rearrangement links TRBV2 to TRBJ1-3; 9 positions agree with TRBD1. The germline V gene has CDR1 SNHLY and CDR2 FYNNEI. V shed 6 bases, J shed 8 bases, and the junction held 8 bases outside the gene matches. The CDR3 has 14 amino acids. Here the CDR3 DNA reads TGTGCCAGCAGCGGACAGGGGTATGGGGACACCATATATTTT. It specifies CASSGQGYGDTIYF.

This clone was counted ten times or more. CDR3 sequence: CASTGQDDQPQHF. DNA for the CDR3: TGTGCCAGCACCGGACAGGACGATCAGCCCCAGCATTTT. The rearrangement joins TRBV7-2 to TRBJ1-5; 7 bases fit TRBD1. CDR1 is SGHTA and CDR2 is FQGNSA in the germline V gene. The trim removed 7 bases at V and 5 bases at J, leaving 5 bases unmatched. CDR3 size: 13 residues.

V is TRBV16 and J is TRBJ1-2; no firm D call. The V end lost 2 bases, the J end lost 6 bases, and 10 bases lay between the germline ends. The CDR3 is made up of 13 amino acids. CDR1 and CDR2 from the germline V gene are KGHSY and FQNENV. CDR3 nucleotide sequence: TGTGCCAGCAGCCAAGGGCGGGCCCATGGCTACACCTTC. Amino acid sequence: CASSQGRAHGYTF.

The sample holds a few counts of this clone. The chain uses TRBV5-4 and TRBJ2-4; the D gene is possibly TRBD2 (6 bases). CDR1 is SGHNT, CDR2 YYREEE, per germline (reference sequence). Deletions cut 2 bases from V and 8 bases from J, with 17 bases between. This CDR3 is built from 15 residues. The CDR3, as DNA: TGTGCCAGCAGCTTATCGGGGCGGGGCGGGGACATTCAGTACTTC. This translates into CASSLSGRGGDIQYF.

The V call is TRBV19, the J call TRBJ2-1, with D maybe TRBD1 (6 bases). V was pared by 6 bases and J by 9 bases, with 9 bases between. Germline values: CDR1 LNHDA, CDR2 SQIVND (reference sequence). CDR3 length: 11 amino acids. CDR3 bases: TGTGCCAGTAGGGCCAGGGGTGAGCAGTTCTTC. Amino acids: CASRARGEQFF.

The chain employs TRBV28 and TRBJ2-2, with 8 nucleotides matching TRBD2. V was pared by 5 bases and J by 0 bases, with 8 bases of the junction left unmatched. The CDR3 is 17 residues long. Germline V gene sequence: CDR1 MDHEN, CDR2 SYDVKM. CDR3 residues: CASSVGGTSANTGELFF. CDR3 DNA: TGTGCCAGCAGTGTCGGGGGGACTAGTGCGAACACCGGGGAGCTGTTTTTT.

This clone occurred once. Here the CDR3 reads CATTPTGPYGYTF. In DNA form, the CDR3 reads TGTGCCACCACCCCTACAGGGCCTTATGGCTACACCTTC. This chain links TRBV10-3 with TRBJ1-2; D may be TRBD1 (6 bases). The CDR3 has 13 residues. Germline V lookup: CDR1 ENHRY, CDR2 SYGVKD. The V gene lost 10 bases and the J gene lost 5 bases, with 17 bases spanning the gap.

In its sample, this clone was seen many times. The rearrangement uses TRBV2 and TRBJ2-7; D is uncertain. V lost 5 bases and J 2 bases, leaving 7 bases between the germline ends. Germline-derived CDR1 and CDR2 are SNHLY and FYNNEI. This CDR3 is 12 amino acids long. Here the CDR3 DNA reads TGTGCCAGCAGTTCAGACGCCTACGAGCAGTACTTC. Amino acid sequence: CASSSDAYEQYF.

V gene TRBV5-1 combines with J gene TRBJ2-3; 13 positions match TRBD2. V lost 4 bases, J lost 5 bases, and 7 bases stayed unmatched. The CDR3 spans 16 residues. Germline-derived CDR1 and CDR2 are SGHRS and YFSETQ. The CDR3 loop reads CASSPGTSGVVDTQYF. CDR3 in DNA: TGCGCCAGCAGCCCGGGGACTAGCGGGGTGGTAGATACGCAGTATTTT.

The rearrangement uses TRBV7-3 and TRBJ2-1, with D possibly matching TRBD1 (6 bases). The V end lost 2 bases, the J end lost 5 bases, and 16 bases lay between the germline ends. CDR1 and CDR2 (germline): SGHTA, FQGTGA. This CDR3 region has 16 residues. CDR3 nucleotide sequence: TGTGCCAGCAGCTTAGGGACGGGACACGGCAACAATGAGCAGTTCTTC. Translated: CASSLGTGHGNNEQFF. The complete variable domain, with remaining parts taken from reference TRBV7-3 and TRBJ2-1, reads GAGVSQTPSNKVTEKGKYVELRCDPISGHTALYWYRQSLGQGPEFLIYFQGTGAADDSGLPNDRFFAVRPEGSVSTLKIQRTERGDSAVYLCASSLGTGHGNNEQFFGPGTRLTVL.

To note about this clone: This specimen includes other DNA sequences encoding the same CDR3. This chain joins TRBV19 and TRBJ1-5; D call uncertain. This CDR3 spans 14 amino acids. V lost 6 bases to trimming and J lost 2 bases, with 11 bases between them. Germline V gene sequence: CDR1 LNHDA, CDR2 SQIVND (reference sequence). The CDR3: CASSRRGGNQPQHF. CDR3 nucleotide sequence: TGTGCCAGTAGCCGCCGGGGAGGCAATCAGCCCCAGCATTTT.

The chain combines TRBV6-5 with TRBJ1-5; 9 nucleotides line up with TRBD1. The CDR3 is 13 amino acids. Germline CDR1 reads MNHEY; CDR2 reads SVGAGI. The V and J ends lost 6 bases and 9 bases, in that order; junction bases with no gene match: 6. The CDR3 region is CASSPTGGRPQHF. In nucleotides, the CDR3 is TGTGCCAGCAGCCCGACAGGGGGACGGCCCCAGCATTTT.

V gene TRBV7-9 combines with J gene TRBJ2-7; no definite D call. V gave up 4 bases and J gave up 1 base, with 11 bases separating them. Per germline, CDR1 SEHNR and CDR2 FQNEAQ (reference sequence). The CDR3 sequence is 14 residues long. The CDR3 region is CASSSFPGSYEQYF. As DNA, the CDR3 is TGTGCCAGCAGCTCATTCCCCGGATCCTACGAGCAGTACTTC.

The chain carries TRBV7-9 and TRBJ2-2; TRBD2 might be the D (6 bases). Germline CDR1 SEHNR, CDR2 FQNEAQ (reference sequence). This CDR3 has 16 amino acids. V was cut by 5 bases and J by 3 bases, with 16 bases left in between. The chain's CDR3 is CASSPRGGGDTGELFF. Here the CDR3 DNA reads TGTGCCAGCAGCCCCCGGGGAGGTGGGGACACCGGGGAGCTGTTTTTT.

The chain couples TRBV28 to TRBJ2-1; TRBD2 is a possible D gene (6 bases). The CDR3 sequence is 16 residues long. Germline CDR1 MDHEN, CDR2 SYDVKM. V lost 4 bases, J lost 7 bases, and 20 bases lay in between. The CDR3: CASSSPTRARGNEQFF. The CDR3 DNA reads as TGTGCCAGCAGTTCCCCGACTAGGGCCCGAGGGAATGAGCAGTTCTTC.

This clone was seen a few times. J is TRBJ1-4 and V is TRBV30; D is unresolved. V lost 0 bases, J lost 8 bases, and 13 bases lay in between. Germline V gene sequence: CDR1 GTSNPN, CDR2 SVGIG (reference sequence). There are 14 residues in the CDR3. DNA for the CDR3: TGTGCCTGGAGTGTAATGGGAGCCCCGGAAAAACTGTTTTTT. Its protein product is CAWSVMGAPEKLFF.

This clone was found many times. V gene TRBV7-9 combines with J gene TRBJ1-6, with 7 bases matching TRBD1. V gave up 3 bases and J gave up 10 bases; unmatched junction bases: 9. Germline CDR1 and CDR2: SEHNR and FQNEAQ (reference sequence). The CDR3 covers 15 residues. CDR3 sequence: CASSFSRQGGSPLHF. The CDR3 bases are TGTGCCAGCAGCTTTAGTCGGCAGGGGGGATCACCCCTCCACTTT.

This clone was seen more than once but under ten times. The chain recombines TRBV28 with TRBJ2-7; 8 bases map to TRBD1. Germline trimming cut 6 bases from V and 2 bases from J; bases unmatched to any gene: 9. Germline lookup yields CDR1 MDHEN and CDR2 SYDVKM. This CDR3 comprises 15 residues. The CDR3 loop is CASRPDRGATYEQYF. In nucleotides, the CDR3 is TGTGCCAGCAGACCCGACAGGGGAGCCACCTACGAGCAGTACTTC.

The genes are TRBV23-1 and TRBJ2-7; 8 nucleotides align to TRBD1. TRBV23-1 is reported as an ORF; its role is uncertain. J gave up 3 bases and V 0 bases, and 13 bases lay outside the gene matches. This CDR3 region has 18 residues. In DNA form, the CDR3 reads TGCGCCAGCAGTCAATCAGGTAGACAGGGGCAACCGGGCTACGAGCAGTACTTC. Protein sequence: CASSQSGRQGQPGYEQYF.

The V gene is TRBV5-1, the J gene TRBJ1-4; possible D gene TRBD1, 6 bases. V lost 4 bases and J 6 bases, leaving 13 bases between the germline ends. CDR3 length: 14 residues. Looked up from germline, CDR1 is SGHRS and CDR2 is YFSETQ. Here the CDR3 DNA reads TGCGCCAGCAGCCCAGGGACATTGGATGAAAAACTGTTTTTT. Amino acids: CASSPGTLDEKLFF.

This chain connects TRBV2 to TRBJ1-2; no clear D gene. V gave up 0 bases and J gave up 7 bases, with 9 bases separating them. The CDR3 has 13 residues. The germline V gene encodes CDR1 SNHLY and CDR2 FYNNEI. As DNA, the CDR3 is TGTGCCAGCAGTGAAGCGCTGGCAGCTGGCTACACCTTC. The encoded protein is CASSEALAAGYTF.

This clone was recorded a few times. J is TRBJ1-5 and V is TRBV28, with D uncertain. Germline lookup yields CDR1 MDHEN and CDR2 SYDVKM. The V gene lost 2 bases and the J gene lost 4 bases, with 9 bases spanning the gap. This CDR3 has 14 amino acids. CDR3 residues: CASSLPDGNQPQHF. The DNA of the CDR3 is TGTGCCAGCAGTTTACCCGACGGGAATCAGCCCCAGCATTTT.

The genes are TRBV5-1 and TRBJ2-5; 8 bases are a match to TRBD2. This CDR3 contains 15 residues. Germline CDR1 and CDR2: SGHRS and YFSETQ. V was clipped by 4 bases and J by 5 bases; unmatched bases: 10. In nucleotides, the CDR3 is TGCGCCAGCAGCCCTCGGGGGGGAAGGATCGAGACCCAGTACTTC. Protein: CASSPRGGRIETQYF.

The chain joins TRBV28 to TRBJ2-3; TRBD2 matches 9 bases. Germline values: CDR1 MDHEN, CDR2 SYDVKM. CDR3 length: 16 amino acids. V was pared by 1 base and J by 5 bases, with 7 bases of the junction left unmatched. CDR3 residues: CASSLYVGTSLDTQYF. As DNA, the CDR3 is TGTGCCAGCAGTTTATACGTAGGGACTAGCCTAGATACGCAGTATTTT.

V gene TRBV27 combines with J gene TRBJ2-7; 11 bases match TRBD2. Germline V gene lookup returns CDR1 MNHEY and CDR2 SMNVEV (reference sequence). J lost 6 bases, V lost 2 bases, and 6 bases had no gene match. The CDR3 has 15 residues. CDR3 region: CASSLGTSGEREQYF. The DNA of the CDR3 is TGTGCCAGCAGTTTAGGGACTAGCGGAGAGCGCGAGCAGTACTTC.

The rearrangement joins TRBV4-2 to TRBJ2-7, with 10 bases matching TRBD1. CDR3 length equals 18 residues. V lost 0 bases, J lost 3 bases, and 11 bases stayed unmatched. The germline CDR1 and CDR2 sequences are LGHNA and YNFKEQ. The CDR3, as DNA: TGTGCCAGCAGCCAAGATTGGTTGGGGACAGGGGACTACTACGAGCAGTACTTC. Protein product: CASSQDWLGTGDYYEQYF.

This clone was counted a few times. The chain links TRBV18 to TRBJ1-5; weak D call: TRBD1 (5 bases). This CDR3 has 13 residues. Germline V gene sequence: CDR1 KGHSH, CDR2 LQKENI. The V gene lost 3 bases and the J gene lost 6 bases, with 9 bases spanning the gap. As DNA, the CDR3 is TGTGCCAGCTCACCGACCGGGGGTCAGCCCCAGCATTTT. Its translation is CASSPTGGQPQHF.

V and J are TRBV29-1 and TRBJ2-1; D is ambiguous. CDR3 length equals 13 residues. Germline V gene lookup returns CDR1 SQVTM and CDR2 ANQGSEA. The V end was cut by 3 bases, the J end by 6 bases, with 12 bases between. The CDR3, as DNA: TGCAGCGTTGACTTGAGTTGGGGCAATGAGCAGTTCTTC. Its translation is CSVDLSWGNEQFF.